The T cell receptor (beta chain) described here comes from a study of response to subunit inactivated influenza vaccine. As for this clonotype: Its antigen is unidentified.

The CDR3 extends over 15 amino acids. The ends lost 0 bases at V and 7 bases at J; junction bases unmatched: 5. Per the germline V gene, CDR1 is LGHNA and CDR2 is YSLEER. Study conclusions and caveats: Few new T cells, the authors suggested, are recruited by each seasonal influenza vaccination.

TCRdb reprocessed the RT-PCR reads with MiXCR, giving one entry per CDR3 protein. Of 700,000 to 900,000 distinct CDR3 sequences in the sample, about 20% were seen once. The sequences come from PBMCs from blood, collected around 5 days after vaccination. This chain links TRBV4-3 with TRBJ2-7; 11 bases are a match to TRBD2. This TCR was recovered from a man over 45 who received an inactivated influenza vaccine. The CDR3 sequence is CASSQDWLAGGEQYF. CDR3 in DNA: TGCGCCAGCAGCCAAGATTGGCTAGCGGGGGGAGAGCAGTACTTC.